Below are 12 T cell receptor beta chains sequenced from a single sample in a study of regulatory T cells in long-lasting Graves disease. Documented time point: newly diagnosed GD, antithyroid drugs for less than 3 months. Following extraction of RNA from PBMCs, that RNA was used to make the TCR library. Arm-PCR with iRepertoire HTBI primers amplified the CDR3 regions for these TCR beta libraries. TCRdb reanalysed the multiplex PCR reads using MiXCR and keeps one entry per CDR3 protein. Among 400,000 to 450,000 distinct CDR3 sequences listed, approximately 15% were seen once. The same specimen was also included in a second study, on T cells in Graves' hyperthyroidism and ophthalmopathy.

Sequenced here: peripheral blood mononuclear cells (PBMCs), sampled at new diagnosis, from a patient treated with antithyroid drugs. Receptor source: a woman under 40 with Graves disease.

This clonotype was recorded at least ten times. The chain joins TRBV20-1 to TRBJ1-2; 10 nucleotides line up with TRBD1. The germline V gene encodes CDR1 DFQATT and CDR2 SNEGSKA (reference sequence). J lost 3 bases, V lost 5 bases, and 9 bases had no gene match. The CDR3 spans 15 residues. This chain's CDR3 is CSAPQGTGVHYGYTF. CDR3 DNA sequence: TGCAGTGCTCCCCAGGGGACAGGGGTTCACTATGGCTACACCTTC.

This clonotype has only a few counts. The CDR3 DNA sequence: TGTGCCAGCAGCACCCGGACTAGCGGGAACTCCTACAATGAGCAGTTCTTC. Translated, it gives CASSTRTSGNSYNEQFF. V is TRBV7-2 and J is TRBJ2-1; 12 nucleotides agree with TRBD2. The CDR3 has 17 residues. V trimming: 5 bases; J trimming: 0 bases; junction bases outside the gene matches: 5. CDR1 and CDR2 from the germline V gene are SGHTA and FQGNSA.

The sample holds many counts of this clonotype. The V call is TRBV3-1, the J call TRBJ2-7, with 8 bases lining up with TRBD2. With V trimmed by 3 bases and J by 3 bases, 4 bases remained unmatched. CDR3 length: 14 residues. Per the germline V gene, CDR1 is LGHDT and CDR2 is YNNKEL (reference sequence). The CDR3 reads CASSQIGRVYEQYF. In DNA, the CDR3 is TGTGCCAGCAGCCAGATCGGGAGGGTCTACGAGCAGTACTTC.

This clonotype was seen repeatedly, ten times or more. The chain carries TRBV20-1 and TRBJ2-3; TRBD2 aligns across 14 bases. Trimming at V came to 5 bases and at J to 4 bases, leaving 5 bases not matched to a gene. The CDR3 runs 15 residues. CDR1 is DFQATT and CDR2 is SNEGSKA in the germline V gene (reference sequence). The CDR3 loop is CSALGLAGVSDTQYF. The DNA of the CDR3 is TGCAGTGCTCTGGGACTAGCGGGAGTGTCAGATACGCAGTATTTT.

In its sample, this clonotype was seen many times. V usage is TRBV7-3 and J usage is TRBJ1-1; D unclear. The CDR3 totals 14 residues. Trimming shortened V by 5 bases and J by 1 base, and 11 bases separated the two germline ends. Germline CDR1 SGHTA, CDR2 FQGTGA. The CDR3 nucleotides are TGTGCCAGCAGCCCCGCATCGGGGAACACTGAAGCTTTCTTT. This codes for CASSPASGNTEAFF. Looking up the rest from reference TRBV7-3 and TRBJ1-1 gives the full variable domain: GAGVSQTPSNKVTEKGKYVELRCDPISGHTALYWYRQSLGQGPEFLIYFQGTGAADDSGLPNDRFFAVRPEGSVSTLKIQRTERGDSAVYLCASSPASGNTEAFFGQGTRLTVV.

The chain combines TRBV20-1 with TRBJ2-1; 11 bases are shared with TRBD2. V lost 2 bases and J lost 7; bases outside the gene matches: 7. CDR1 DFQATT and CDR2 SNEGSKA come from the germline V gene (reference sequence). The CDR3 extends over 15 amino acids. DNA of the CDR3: TGCAGTGCTAGAAATTTAGCGGGAGGGCCAAATGAGCAGTTCTTC. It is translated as CSARNLAGGPNEQFF.

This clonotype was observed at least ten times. The CDR3 reads CASSLVGGGMNTEAFF. CDR3 coding DNA: TGTGCCAGCAGCTTGGTCGGCGGAGGTATGAACACTGAAGCTTTCTTT. The chain recombines TRBV5-5 with TRBJ1-1; D is uncertain. V gave up 0 bases and J gave up 0 bases, with 12 bases separating them. Germline CDR1 and CDR2: SGHKS and YYEKEE (reference sequence). CDR3 length equals 16 residues.

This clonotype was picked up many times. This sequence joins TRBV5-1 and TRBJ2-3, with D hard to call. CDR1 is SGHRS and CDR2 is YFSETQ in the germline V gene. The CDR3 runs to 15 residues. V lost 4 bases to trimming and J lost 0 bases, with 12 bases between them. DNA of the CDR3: TGCGCCAGCAGCCTAAGTAGTGCTAGCACAGATACGCAGTATTTT. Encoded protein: CASSLSSASTDTQYF.

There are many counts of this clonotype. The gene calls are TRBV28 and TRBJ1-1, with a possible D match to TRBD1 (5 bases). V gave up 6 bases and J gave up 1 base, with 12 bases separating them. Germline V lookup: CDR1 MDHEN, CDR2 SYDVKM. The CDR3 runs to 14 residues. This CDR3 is CASRRRGPNTEAFF. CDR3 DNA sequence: TGTGCCAGCAGAAGGAGGGGCCCGAACACTGAAGCTTTCTTT.

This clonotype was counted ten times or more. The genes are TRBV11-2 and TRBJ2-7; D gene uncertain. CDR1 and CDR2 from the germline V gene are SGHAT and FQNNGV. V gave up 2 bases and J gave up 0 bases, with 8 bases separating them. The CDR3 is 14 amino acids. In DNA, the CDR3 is TGTGCCAGCAGCTTATTCGCCACCTCCTACGAGCAGTACTTC. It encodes CASSLFATSYEQYF.

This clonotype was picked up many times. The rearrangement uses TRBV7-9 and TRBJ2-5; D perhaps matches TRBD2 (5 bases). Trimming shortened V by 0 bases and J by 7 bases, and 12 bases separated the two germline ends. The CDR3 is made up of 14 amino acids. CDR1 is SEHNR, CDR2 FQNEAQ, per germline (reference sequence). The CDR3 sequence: CASSLAESRGTQYF. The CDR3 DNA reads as TGTGCCAGCAGCTTAGCCGAGAGCCGGGGGACCCAGTACTTC. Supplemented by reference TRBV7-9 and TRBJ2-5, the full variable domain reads DTGVSQNPRHKITKRGQNVTFRCDPISEHNRLYWYRQTLGQGPEFLTYFQNEAQLEKSRLLSDRFSAERPKGSFSTLEIQRTEQGDSAMYLCASSLAESRGTQYFGPGTRLLVL.

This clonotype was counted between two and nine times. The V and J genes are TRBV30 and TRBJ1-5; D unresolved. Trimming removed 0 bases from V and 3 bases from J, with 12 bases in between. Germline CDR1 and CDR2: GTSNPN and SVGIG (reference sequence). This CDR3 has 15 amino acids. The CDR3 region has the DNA TGTGCCTGGAGTGTACTGCAGGCCCACAATCAGCCCCAGCATTTT. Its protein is CAWSVLQAHNQPQHF.